Listed below are T cell receptor beta chains from one sample, sequenced in a study of blood T cell repertoires in COVID-19. Sequencing was performed with immunoSEQ multiplex PCR; in TCRdb, only in-frame clones are kept and a portion is missing. Of fewer than 350,000 clones listed, approximately 88% are singletons. The specimen was PBMCs or T cells enriched from blood (not recorded which). These receptors came from a woman in her forties who had recovered from COVID-19. The CDR3 runs from the conserved cysteine through the conserved F or W. The order of the fields is D gene, CDR3 length, clone size, J gene, V gene, CDR3 protein, CDR3 DNA. D genes are given only for firm matches. A clone size is listed for some rows: how often the clone was seen (once, few, many), or a class if it is expanded.

D: .
length: 17
size: .
J: TRBJ1-5
V: TRBV2
CDR3: CASRAGTSDSRNQPQHF
DNA: TGTGCCAGCAGGGCTGGCACCTCCGACAGCCGAAATCAGCCCCAGCATTTT

D: .
length: 13
size: .
J: TRBJ1-1
V: TRBV7-9
CDR3: CASSLGGSTEAFF
DNA: TGTGCCAGCAGTCTAGGGGGTAGCACTGAAGCTTTCTTT

D: TRBD1
length: 14
size: .
J: TRBJ1-2
V: TRBV7-9
CDR3: CASGTGTGNYGYTF
DNA: TGTGCCAGCGGGACTGGGACAGGGAATTATGGCTACACCTTC

D: .
length: 14
size: .
J: TRBJ2-3
V: TRBV15
CDR3: CATSPSGSTDTQYF
DNA: TGTGCCACCAGCCCCAGCGGGAGCACAGATACGCAGTATTTT

D: .
length: 13
size: once
J: TRBJ2-1
V: TRBV29-1
CDR3: CSVEAVGGNEQFF
DNA: TGCAGCGTTGAAGCGGTCGGGGGCAATGAGCAGTTCTTC

D: .
length: 13
size: .
J: TRBJ1-6
V: TRBV14
CDR3: CASSQDPISPLHF
DNA: TGTGCCAGCAGCCAAGATCCCATTTCACCCCTCCACTTT

D: TRBD2
length: 14
size: .
J: TRBJ2-3
V: TRBV28
CDR3: CASSSGGPLGTQYF
DNA: TGTGCCAGCTCTAGCGGGGGCCCTCTGGGTACGCAGTATTTT

D: TRBD1
length: 14
size: many
J: TRBJ2-7
V: TRBV10-3
CDR3: CAIRIDRGLYEQYF
DNA: TGTGCCATCAGAATTGACAGGGGGCTTTACGAGCAGTACTTC

D: TRBD1
length: 17
size: .
J: TRBJ1-1
V: TRBV10-3
CDR3: CAISEGQGNVGGTEAFF
DNA: TGTGCCATCAGTGAGGGACAGGGGAACGTGGGGGGCACTGAAGCTTTCTTT

D: TRBD2
length: 15
size: few
J: TRBJ2-2
V: TRBV9
CDR3: CASSVAAGAPGELFF
DNA: TGTGCCAGCAGCGTAGCAGCGGGAGCTCCCGGGGAGCTGTTTTTT

D: .
length: 15
size: .
J: TRBJ2-7
V: TRBV6-5
CDR3: CASSRPGQSSYEQYF
DNA: TGTGCCAGCAGCCGACCAGGGCAGAGCTCCTACGAGCAGTACTTC

D: TRBD2
length: 17
size: .
J: TRBJ2-7
V: TRBV7-2
CDR3: CASSPGLGGLGGNEQYF
DNA: TGTGCCAGCAGCCCGGGACTAGGGGGACTAGGGGGGAACGAGCAGTACTTC

D: .
length: 12
size: .
J: TRBJ1-1
V: TRBV4-2
CDR3: CASSQDSLEAFF
DNA: TGTGCCAGCAGCCAAGATAGCCTTGAAGCTTTCTTT

D: TRBD2
length: 16
size: .
J: TRBJ2-3
V: TRBV11-2
CDR3: CASSPKLAGGTDTQYF
DNA: TGTGCCAGCAGCCCCAAGCTAGCGGGGGGCACAGATACGCAGTATTTT

D: .
length: 12
size: .
J: TRBJ2-7
V: TRBV11-2
CDR3: CASSSQGYEQYF
DNA: TGTGCCAGCAGCTCACAGGGTTACGAGCAGTACTTC

D: .
length: 11
size: .
J: TRBJ1-1
V: TRBV20-1
CDR3: CSVPRDTEAFF
DNA: TGCAGTGTCCCGAGAGACACTGAAGCTTTCTTT